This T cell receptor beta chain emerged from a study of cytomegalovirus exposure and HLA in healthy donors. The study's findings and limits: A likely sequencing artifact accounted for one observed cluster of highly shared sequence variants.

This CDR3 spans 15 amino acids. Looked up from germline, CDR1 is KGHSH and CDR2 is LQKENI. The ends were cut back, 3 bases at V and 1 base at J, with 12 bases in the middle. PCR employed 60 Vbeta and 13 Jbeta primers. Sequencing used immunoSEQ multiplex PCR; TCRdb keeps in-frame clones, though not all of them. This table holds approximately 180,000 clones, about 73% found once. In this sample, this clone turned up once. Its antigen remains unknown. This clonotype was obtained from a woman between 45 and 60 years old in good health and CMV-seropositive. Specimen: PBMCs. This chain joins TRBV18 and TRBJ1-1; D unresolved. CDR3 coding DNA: TGTGCCAGCTCACCCCCAGAAGAGGGGAACACTGAAGCTTTCTTT. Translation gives CASSPPEEGNTEAFF.